The sequence of this T cell receptor beta chain was determined in a study of cytomegalovirus exposure and HLA in healthy donors. This CDR3 is 15 amino acids long. Deletions cut 1 base from V and 0 bases from J, with 10 bases between. The germline gives CDR1 LGHNA, CDR2 YSLEER. PCR was performed using 60 Vbeta and 13 Jbeta primers. Only in-frame clones appear in the TCRdb table, and some are missing; sequencing was by immunoSEQ multiplex PCR. Of around 160,000 clones listed, roughly 80% are singletons. The chain uses TRBV4-3 and TRBJ2-7, with D unresolved. The sequenced sample was PBMCs. The TCR sequence derives from a male donor in good health and CMV-seropositive. Here the CDR3 reads CASSQGWANSYEQYF. DNA for the CDR3: TGCGCCAGCAGCCAAGGTTGGGCTAACTCCTACGAGCAGTACTTC.